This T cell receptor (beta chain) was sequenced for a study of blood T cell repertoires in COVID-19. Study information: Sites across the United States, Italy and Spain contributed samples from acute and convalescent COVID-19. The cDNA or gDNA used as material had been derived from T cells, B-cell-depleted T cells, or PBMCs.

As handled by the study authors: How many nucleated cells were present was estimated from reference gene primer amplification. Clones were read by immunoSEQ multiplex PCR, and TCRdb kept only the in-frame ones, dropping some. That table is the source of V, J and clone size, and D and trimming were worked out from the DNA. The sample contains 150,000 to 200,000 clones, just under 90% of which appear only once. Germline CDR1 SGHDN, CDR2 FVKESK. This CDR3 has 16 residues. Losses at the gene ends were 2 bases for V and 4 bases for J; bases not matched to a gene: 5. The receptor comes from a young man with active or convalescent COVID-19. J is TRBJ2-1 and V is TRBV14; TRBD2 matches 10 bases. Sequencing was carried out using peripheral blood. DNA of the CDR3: TGTGCCAGCAGCCAAATCGTACTAGCGGGATACAATGAGCAGTTCTTC. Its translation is CASSQIVLAGYNEQFF. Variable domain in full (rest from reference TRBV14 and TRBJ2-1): EAGVTQFPSHSVIEKGQTVTLRCDPISGHDNLYWYRRVMGKEIKFLLHFVKESKQDESGMPNNRFLAERTGGTYSTLKVQPAELEDSGVYFCASSQIVLAGYNEQFFGPGTRLTVL.